Presented here are 21 T cell receptor beta chains from one specimen sequenced in a study of early T cells in non-severe SARS-CoV-2 infection. TCRdb reanalysed the 5' RACE reads using MiXCR and keeps one entry per CDR3 protein. The profile shows 100,000 to 150,000 distinct CDR3 sequences, 15% of them singletons. The specimen was whole blood. The receptors stem from an adult who was a healthcare worker with PCR-confirmed SARS-CoV-2 infection or an uninfected control (not recorded which).

This clonotype was recorded many times. The gene calls are TRBV5-1 and TRBJ2-3; 8 nucleotides line up with TRBD2. Germline V lookup: CDR1 SGHRS, CDR2 YFSETQ. After removal of 7 bases from V and 1 base from J, the junction contained 5 bases not matched to a gene. This CDR3 region has 14 residues. The CDR3 nucleotides are TGCGCCAGCTGCCGGGGGGGCCGCACAGATACGCAGTATTTT. This encodes CASCRGGRTDTQYF.

The chain has TRBV7-3 and TRBJ2-2; D remains unclear. Trimming stripped 3 bases from V and 0 bases from J, with 8 bases between. Germline CDR1 is SGHTA and CDR2 is FQGTGA. The CDR3 contains 15 residues. Written as DNA, the CDR3 is TGTGCCAGCAGCTTTGGCAGGACGAACACCGGGGAGCTGTTTTTT. The encoded protein is CASSFGRTNTGELFF.

This clonotype occurred many times. The J gene is TRBJ1-1, the V gene TRBV30, with D unclear. The V gene lost 0 bases and the J gene lost 12 bases, with 11 bases spanning the gap. Germline V gene data show CDR1 as GTSNPN and CDR2 as SVGIG (reference sequence). The CDR3 runs to 11 residues. This CDR3 reads CAWSVQVGTFF. The CDR3 DNA is TGTGCCTGGAGTGTCCAGGTAGGAACTTTCTTT.

V usage is TRBV20-1 and J usage is TRBJ2-7, with 9 bases identical to TRBD1. The CDR3 runs 15 residues. From germline, CDR1 is DFQATT and CDR2 SNEGSKA (reference sequence). Germline trimming cut 5 bases from V and 7 bases from J; bases unmatched to any gene: 15. CDR3 protein: CSAVRPGQGREEQYF. CDR3 bases: TGCAGTGCTGTAAGGCCGGGACAGGGACGTGAGGAGCAGTACTTC.

The chain employs TRBV4-1 and TRBJ1-1; D may be TRBD1 (6 bases). From germline, CDR1 is MGHRA and CDR2 YSYEKL. With 1 base removed from V and 2 bases from J, the gap between germline ends came to 11 bases. This CDR3 has 15 amino acids. DNA of the CDR3: TGCGCCAGCAGCCAAGCAGGGGCCCTTAACACTGAAGCTTTCTTT. Its protein is CASSQAGALNTEAFF.

There are a few counts of this clonotype. The V call is TRBV10-2, the J call TRBJ2-3; 8 nucleotides match TRBD2. CDR3 size: 15 residues. The germline V gene has CDR1 WSHSY and CDR2 SAAADI. V trimming: 8 bases; J trimming: 4 bases; junction bases outside the gene matches: 11. This chain's CDR3 is CASLRGSGVADTQYF. CDR3 sequence (DNA): TGCGCCAGCCTCCGGGGTAGCGGGGTAGCAGATACGCAGTATTTT.

This clonotype has more than one count but fewer than ten. This chain connects TRBV7-2 to TRBJ2-2; D unresolved. The germline V and J ends were trimmed by 5 bases and 6 bases, with 10 bases remaining between them. The germline CDR1 and CDR2 sequences are SGHTA and FQGNSA. CDR3 length equals 13 residues. The CDR3 nucleotides read TGTGCCAGCAGCAAGATGGGGTCCGGGGAGCTGTTTTTT. This codes for CASSKMGSGELFF.

This clonotype showed up just a few times. This chain joins TRBV12-3 or TRBV12-4 and TRBJ2-3; D may be TRBD1 or TRBD2 (5 bases each). V lost 6 bases and J lost 6, with 16 bases in between. The CDR3 length is 14 residues. CDR3 amino acids: CASSQDLGTDTQYF. CDR3 nucleotides: TGTGCCAGCAGCCAGGACCTCGGGACGGATACGCAGTATTTT.

This clonotype has a handful of counts. In DNA form, the CDR3 reads TGTGCCAGCAGTGAGGGAGGAAAGGGTGGCTACACCTTC. This encodes CASSEGGKGGYTF. The chain carries TRBV25-1 and TRBJ1-2; unclear D gene. Germline V lookup: CDR1 MGHDK, CDR2 SYGVNS. The CDR3 length is 13 residues. Trimming took 3 bases from V and 7 from J, leaving 12 bases between them.

The chain employs TRBV12-3 or TRBV12-4 and TRBJ1-6; 11 bases line up with TRBD1. With 7 bases clipped from V and 11 bases from J, the junction kept 7 bases outside the gene matches. The CDR3 is made up of 14 amino acids. CDR3: CASTQGQGGPPLHF. The CDR3 DNA reads TGTGCCAGCACCCAGGGACAGGGGGGGCCACCCCTCCACTTT.

There are a few counts of this clonotype. The chain combines TRBV3-1 with TRBJ2-6; D might be TRBD2 (6 bases). This CDR3 is built from 16 residues. CDR1 is LGHDT and CDR2 is YNNKEL in the germline V gene (reference sequence). V was trimmed by 4 bases and J by 4 bases, leaving 14 bases between them. The CDR3 region is CASSRGTRSGANVLTF. The CDR3 coding sequence is TGTGCCAGCAGCCGCGGGACCCGGTCCGGGGCCAACGTCCTGACTTTC.

This clonotype appeared many times. The rearrangement joins TRBV21-1 to TRBJ2-5; the table's TRBD2 call for D was not verified on the DNA. TRBV21-1 represents a pseudogene. The CDR3 length is 14 residues. The CDR3 DNA reads TGTGCCATTAAGGACCAACTGGGCCGAGAGACCCAGTACTTC. Translating gives CAIKDQLGRETQYF.

This CDR3 reads CASSQKSGGVETQYF. In nucleotides, the CDR3 is TGTGCCAGCAGCCAGAAAAGCGGGGGTGTCGAGACCCAGTACTTC. The chain links TRBV11-2 to TRBJ2-5; the match to TRBD2 covers 8 bases. There are 15 residues in the CDR3. Germline V lookup: CDR1 SGHAT, CDR2 FQNNGV. V lost 5 bases to trimming and J lost 5 bases; unmatched junction nucleotides: 10.

The J gene is TRBJ2-1, the V gene TRBV7-8; TRBD1 is a possible D gene (6 bases). V was cut by 5 bases and J by 0 bases, with 32 bases left in between. The CDR3 consists of 22 residues. Germline CDR1 is SGHVS and CDR2 is FQNEAQ. The CDR3 reads CASSPQSSPGAVMKGSYNEQFF. The CDR3 nucleotides read TGTGCCAGCAGCCCTCAATCCAGCCCAGGGGCGGTTATGAAGGGCTCCTACAATGAGCAGTTCTTC.

This chain links TRBV29-1 with TRBJ2-7; tentative D call: TRBD2 (6 bases). Germline CDR1 SQVTM, CDR2 ANQGSEA. V lost 3 bases and J lost 5, with 11 bases in between. The CDR3 is made up of 12 amino acids. DNA for the CDR3: TGCAGCGTTGAGGGACTGTGGAACGAGCAGTACTTC. Translating gives CSVEGLWNEQYF.

This clonotype was detected a few times. This chain connects TRBV20-1 to TRBJ2-5; 10 bases are shared with TRBD2. J lost 1 base, V lost 3 bases, and 14 bases had no gene match. The CDR3 consists of 18 residues. Germline V gene lookup returns CDR1 DFQATT and CDR2 SNEGSKA (reference sequence). CDR3 sequence reads: CSASPWLAGAVFQETQYF. The CDR3 region has the DNA TGCAGTGCTAGCCCCTGGCTAGCGGGGGCGGTATTCCAAGAGACCCAGTACTTC.

This chain uses TRBV4-1 with TRBJ2-7; possibly TRBD1 or TRBD2 for D (7 bases each). V was pared by 4 bases and J by 3 bases, with 13 bases between. Per the germline V gene, CDR1 is MGHRA and CDR2 is YSYEKL. This CDR3 is 14 amino acids long. CDR3 residues: CASSPSGGVYEQYF. CDR3 in DNA: TGCGCCAGCAGCCCCTCAGGGGGGGTCTACGAGCAGTACTTC.

The sample holds many counts of this clonotype. The chain is built from TRBV6-2 or TRBV6-3 and TRBJ2-2, with TRBD2 identical over 11 bases. CDR3 length: 15 amino acids. The trim removed 8 bases at V and 6 bases at J, leaving 8 bases unmatched. Per the germline V gene, CDR1 is MNHEY and CDR2 is SVGEGT. The chain's CDR3 is CASRNSGGAPGELFF. CDR3 DNA: TGTGCCAGCCGAAATAGCGGGGGGGCCCCCGGGGAGCTGTTTTTT.

This clonotype was counted between two and nine times. The rearrangement joins TRBV5-1 to TRBJ1-4, with 8 bases identical to TRBD1. Per the germline V gene, CDR1 is SGHRS and CDR2 is YFSETQ. The ends lost 4 bases at V and 7 bases at J; junction bases unmatched: 12. CDR3 size: 16 residues. The CDR3 DNA is TGCGCCAGCAGCGCAGTGGGACAGGTGATCGGTGAAAAACTGTTTTTT. Translated: CASSAVGQVIGEKLFF.

This clonotype was found many times. The chain links TRBV18 to TRBJ2-7, with D tentatively TRBD1 or TRBD2 (5 bases each). The CDR3 is 14 residues long. Germline loops: CDR1 KGHSH, CDR2 LQKENI. V was cut by 3 bases and J by 3 bases, with 12 bases left in between. CDR3 region: CASSPPGTGYEQYF. The CDR3 DNA sequence: TGTGCCAGCTCACCCCCCGGGACCGGCTACGAGCAGTACTTC. The whole variable domain, filled in from reference TRBV18 and TRBJ2-7, reads NAGVMQNPRHLVRRRGQEARLRCSPMKGHSHVYWYRQLPEEGLKFMVYLQKENIIDESGMPKERFSAEFPKEGPSILRIQQVVRGDSAAYFCASSPPGTGYEQYFGPGTRLTVT.

The chain links TRBV6-1 to TRBJ1-2, with D hard to call. Germline V gene lookup returns CDR1 MNHNS and CDR2 SASEGT. The V end lost 4 bases, the J end lost 0 bases, and 12 bases lay between the germline ends. The CDR3 is 15 residues long. The CDR3 bases are TGTGCCAGCAGTGGGCACCGCGCTTCTAACTATGGCTACACCTTC. Protein product: CASSGHRASNYGYTF.